Each of the 32 T cell receptor beta chains below was sequenced from the same sample in a study of blood T cells in healthy people across ages. A second PCR of about 7 to 12 cycles used a sample-barcoded 5' primer and a J-beta primer mix. TCRdb reanalysed the 5' RACE reads using MiXCR and keeps one entry per CDR3 protein. The repertoire holds fewer than 900,000 distinct CDR3 sequences, around 46% seen once, with approximately 22% in the top ten. Source material: blood. The origin of the receptors is an older woman in good health.

This chain uses TRBV9 with TRBJ1-2; 11 bases are shared with TRBD1. The CDR3 contains 14 residues. J lost 6 bases, V lost 3 bases, and 4 bases had no gene match. The germline V gene encodes CDR1 SGDLS and CDR2 YYNGEE. CDR3 bases: TGTGCCAGCAGCGAGGGACAGGGGGGAAATGGCTACACCTTC. Its protein is CASSEGQGGNGYTF.

The rearrangement links TRBV3-1 to TRBJ1-6, with 8 bases fitting TRBD1. The junction had 8 bases not matched to a gene; V was cut back by 4 bases and J by 9 bases. Looked up from germline, CDR1 is LGHDT and CDR2 is YNNKEL (reference sequence). The CDR3 covers 15 residues. This chain's CDR3 is CASSLSTGVTSPLHF. DNA of the CDR3: TGTGCCAGCAGCCTCTCGACAGGGGTCACTTCACCCCTCCACTTT.

The sample holds many counts of this clonotype. The V call is TRBV4-2, the J call TRBJ2-1; 10 nucleotides line up with TRBD2. CDR1 and CDR2 from the germline V gene are LGHNA and YNFKEQ. J was trimmed by 10 bases and V by 0 bases; bases with no gene match: 6. The CDR3 consists of 15 residues. The CDR3 protein is CASSQELAGASEQFF. CDR3 in DNA: TGTGCCAGCAGCCAAGAGCTAGCGGGAGCCTCAGAGCAGTTCTTC.

This rearrangement joins TRBV20-1 to TRBJ2-7; 13 positions agree with TRBD2. Trimming cost V 5 bases and J 5 bases; bases outside gene matches: 18. CDR1 is DFQATT, CDR2 SNEGSKA, per germline (reference sequence). The CDR3 has 18 amino acids. The DNA of the CDR3 is TGCAGTGCTTCTACGCCGGGACTAGCGGGGAATACTGACCACGAGCAGTACTTC. It encodes CSASTPGLAGNTDHEQYF.

For this clonotype: Mismatch with germline at one junction end may stem from a read error. The chain links TRBV12-3 or TRBV12-4 to TRBJ2-3; 7 nucleotides align to TRBD1. The CDR3 is made up of 15 amino acids. CDR3 in amino acids: CVSSLYETGTDTQYF. CDR3 bases: TGTGTCAGCAGTTTATACGAGACAGGGACGGATACGCAGTATTTT.

This sequence joins TRBV7-3 and TRBJ2-3; TRBD2 is a possible D gene (5 bases). From germline, CDR1 is SGHTA and CDR2 FQGTGA. Trimming removed 0 bases from V and 9 bases from J, with 16 bases in between. The CDR3 runs to 15 residues. DNA of the CDR3: TGTGCCAGCAGCTTAACGGTGGGAGAGGCTTGGACGCAGTATTTT. Amino acids: CASSLTVGEAWTQYF.

This clonotype was counted a few times. The chain combines TRBV7-2 with TRBJ2-5; no clear D. Per the germline V gene, CDR1 is SGHTA and CDR2 is FQGNSA. Trimming took 5 bases from V and 1 from J, leaving 11 bases between them. The CDR3 covers 14 residues. CDR3 residues: CASSVPLLQETQYF. The CDR3 nucleotides are TGTGCCAGCAGCGTACCCCTCCTCCAAGAGACCCAGTACTTC.

This chain uses TRBV6-2 or TRBV6-3 with TRBJ2-7, with TRBD2 matching over 7 bases. The junction had 11 bases not matched to a gene; V was cut back by 2 bases and J by 7 bases. The CDR3 spans 15 residues. The germline V gene has CDR1 MNHEY and CDR2 SVGEGT. The CDR3: CASSYMAGVGHEQYF. CDR3 sequence (DNA): TGTGCCAGCAGTTACATGGCGGGAGTGGGCCATGAGCAGTACTTC.

Only a few counts were recorded for this clonotype. The rearrangement joins TRBV2 to TRBJ2-7; D remains ambiguous. CDR1 is SNHLY and CDR2 is FYNNEI in the germline V gene. There are 14 residues in the CDR3. V lost 4 bases to trimming and J lost 1 base, with 11 bases between them. The CDR3 spells CASSGNRLSYEQYF. The DNA of the CDR3 is TGTGCCAGCAGTGGGAACAGACTGTCCTACGAGCAGTACTTC.

The chain combines TRBV11-2 with TRBJ2-6; D not certain. The ends were cut back, 5 bases at V and 2 bases at J, with 22 bases in the middle. The CDR3 contains 19 residues. CDR1 and CDR2 (germline): SGHAT, FQNNGV. CDR3 region: CASSPQLRFTLTGANVLTF. The CDR3 nucleotides read TGTGCCAGCAGCCCACAACTGCGATTCACATTAACTGGGGCCAACGTCCTGACTTTC.

At least ten counts were recorded for this clonotype. The V and J genes are TRBV29-1 and TRBJ2-4; D ambiguous. The CDR3 consists of 12 residues. The germline V gene has CDR1 SQVTM and CDR2 ANQGSEA. V lost 4 bases to trimming and J lost 6 bases, with 10 bases between them. The CDR3 coding sequence is TGCAGCGTTGGTGAGAGTCTAAACATTCAGTACTTC. Protein product: CSVGESLNIQYF.

This clonotype was seen more than once but under ten times. The chain carries TRBV20-1 and TRBJ2-1; 10 nucleotides align to TRBD2. The germline V gene has CDR1 DFQATT and CDR2 SNEGSKA (reference sequence). This CDR3 is built from 15 residues. With 5 bases clipped from V and 8 bases from J, the junction kept 12 bases outside the gene matches. The CDR3 region has the DNA TGCAGTGCTCCCCCTAGCGGGAGAGGGGGCTATGAGCAGTTCTTC. The encoded protein is CSAPPSGRGGYEQFF.

As to this clonotype: At one boundary the junction diverges from the germline segment, which might be a read error. J is TRBJ2-1 and V is TRBV4-1; D is ambiguous. The J call could be wrong; TRBJ2-7 is a better fit for the DNA end. The CDR3 totals 17 residues. Germline V gives CDR1 MGHRA, CDR2 YSYEKL. This CDR3 reads CAGSQVDLGFAYNEQYF. The CDR3 coding sequence is TGCGCCGGCAGCCAAGTGGACCTCGGATTCGCATACAATGAGCAGTACTTC.

This clonotype was seen a few times. The gene calls are TRBV4-3 and TRBJ2-1; TRBD2 is a possible D gene (6 bases). Trimming pared 4 bases from V and 9 bases from J, leaving 19 bases between. The CDR3 contains 15 residues. Germline V gene sequence: CDR1 LGHNA, CDR2 YSLEER. The CDR3, as DNA: TGCGCCAGCAGCCGGTCGGGACTCCCGCCACCTGAGCAGTTCTTC. Residues: CASSRSGLPPPEQFF.

The chain uses TRBV27 and TRBJ1-1; D remains ambiguous. Germline values: CDR1 MNHEY, CDR2 SMNVEV (reference sequence). The ends were cut back, 1 base at V and 1 base at J, with 4 bases in the middle. CDR3 length equals 13 residues. Written as DNA, the CDR3 is TGTGCCAGCAGTTTATTCCAGAACACTGAAGCTTTCTTT. Translating gives CASSLFQNTEAFF.

The rearrangement links TRBV4-1 to TRBJ2-2; D possibly corresponds to TRBD1 (7 bases). The CDR3 runs to 17 residues. Germline values: CDR1 MGHRA, CDR2 YSYEKL. V was cut by 0 bases and J by 4 bases, with 15 bases left in between. The CDR3 reads CASSQEWAGGITGELFF. The CDR3 region has the DNA TGCGCCAGCAGCCAAGAATGGGCAGGGGGGATCACCGGGGAGCTGTTTTTT.

This rearrangement joins TRBV7-9 to TRBJ1-2; 11 bases agree with TRBD1. With V trimmed by 5 bases and J by 6 bases, 5 bases remained unmatched. The CDR3 extends over 14 amino acids. Per the germline V gene, CDR1 is SEHNR and CDR2 is FQNEAQ (reference sequence). The CDR3 loop reads CASSGSDRGHGYTF. The DNA of the CDR3 is TGTGCCAGCAGCGGATCGGACAGGGGGCATGGCTACACCTTC.

The chain combines TRBV20-1 with TRBJ2-7; D gene unclear. From germline, CDR1 is DFQATT and CDR2 SNEGSKA (reference sequence). V dropped 1 base and J dropped 3 bases, with 10 bases sitting between them. The CDR3 has 13 residues. The CDR3 region has the DNA TGCAGTGCTAGAGGGACGGCCTTCTACGAGCAGTACTTC. Its protein is CSARGTAFYEQYF.

This chain connects TRBV3-1 to TRBJ2-1, with a possible D match to TRBD1 (6 bases). Per the germline V gene, CDR1 is LGHDT and CDR2 is YNNKEL (reference sequence). Trimming removed 3 bases from V and 6 bases from J, with 30 bases in between. The CDR3 is 20 amino acids. The CDR3 is CASSQLRGIQRGSLGNEQFF. The CDR3 nucleotides read TGTGCCAGCAGCCAGCTGAGGGGGATTCAAAGGGGTAGCCTTGGCAATGAGCAGTTCTTC.

V gene TRBV27 combines with J gene TRBJ2-3; 9 nucleotides align to TRBD2. The J segment lost 6 bases and the V segment lost 5 bases, leaving 15 bases of the junction unmatched. Germline-derived CDR1 and CDR2 are MNHEY and SMNVEV (reference sequence). The CDR3 sequence is 17 residues long. The CDR3 sequence is CASSPASGAGGIDTQYF. As DNA, the CDR3 is TGTGCCAGCAGTCCAGCAAGTGGCGCGGGAGGGATTGATACGCAGTATTTT.

This clonotype was counted between two and nine times. The chain is built from TRBV11-2 and TRBJ2-1, with 9 positions matching TRBD2. This CDR3 spans 16 amino acids. V dropped 5 bases and J dropped 2; count of bases not matched to a gene: 7. Germline V gene data show CDR1 as SGHAT and CDR2 as FQNNGV. This CDR3 is CASSPLSGRTYNEQFF. The CDR3 DNA is TGTGCCAGCAGCCCGCTGAGCGGGAGGACCTACAATGAGCAGTTCTTC.

This clonotype was observed a few times. V is TRBV12-3 or TRBV12-4 and J is TRBJ1-1, with 10 bases aligning to TRBD1. Trimming took 6 bases from V and 2 from J; bases not matched to a gene: 3. The CDR3 consists of 14 residues. This CDR3 is CASRMTGGNTEAFF. The CDR3 DNA reads as TGTGCCAGCAGGATGACAGGGGGCAACACTGAAGCTTTCTTT.

The sample holds many counts of this clonotype. The chain has TRBV6-5 and TRBJ2-5; the match to TRBD1 covers 10 bases. CDR3 length: 13 residues. Germline lookup yields CDR1 MNHEY and CDR2 SVGAGI. With V trimmed by 5 bases and J by 4 bases, 1 base remained unmatched. For the CDR3, the DNA is TGTGCCAGCAGTCGGGACAGGGGAGAGACCCAGTACTTC. Residues: CASSRDRGETQYF.

This chain connects TRBV7-2 to TRBJ2-5; 15 bases agree with TRBD2. Germline V CDR1 and CDR2: SGHTA, FQGNSA. The CDR3 runs to 15 residues. V was clipped by 4 bases and J by 11 bases; unmatched bases: 8. In DNA, the CDR3 is TGTGCCAGCAGCTCCCGGACTAGCGGGAGGGGAGAGCAGTACTTC. Translated, it gives CASSSRTSGRGEQYF.

CDR3 bases: TGTGCCAGCAGCCCACGACCGGGGGGGTATGAAAAACTGTTTTTT. Its protein product is CASSPRPGGYEKLFF. The chain recombines TRBV7-2 with TRBJ1-4; maybe TRBD1 (5 bases). This CDR3 comprises 15 residues. Germline V gene data show CDR1 as SGHTA and CDR2 as FQGNSA. V lost 5 bases and J 6 bases, leaving 16 bases between the germline ends.

The J gene is TRBJ2-7, the V gene TRBV9; D perhaps matches TRBD1 (6 bases). This CDR3 contains 15 residues. Looked up from germline, CDR1 is SGDLS and CDR2 is YYNGEE. Trimming removed 0 bases at V and 2 bases at J, with 12 bases between. As DNA, the CDR3 is TGTGCCAGCAGCGTAGGGACAGTTGGCCCCTACGAGCAGTACTTC. This encodes CASSVGTVGPYEQYF.

The CDR3 region is CASTPLASGGPLETQYF. As DNA, the CDR3 is TGTGCCAGCACCCCGTTGGCTAGCGGGGGGCCGTTAGAGACCCAGTACTTC. The chain joins TRBV3-1 to TRBJ2-5; 11 nucleotides match TRBD2. CDR1 is LGHDT and CDR2 is YNNKEL in the germline V gene (reference sequence). This CDR3 contains 17 residues. The V segment lost 7 bases and the J segment 4 bases; nucleotides outside the gene matches: 14.

The table lists this clonotype with a few counts. The CDR3 DNA follows: TGTGCCAGCAGCTTAGGTTCGGGGGCTCAGGGGACCCAGTACTTC. It yields the protein CASSLGSGAQGTQYF. The J gene is TRBJ2-5, the V gene TRBV7-8; TRBD1 or TRBD2 may be the D gene (6 bases each). V lost 1 base and J 7 bases, leaving 16 bases between the germline ends. CDR1 is SGHVS, CDR2 FQNEAQ, per germline. CDR3 length: 15 amino acids.

The chain links TRBV12-3 or TRBV12-4 to TRBJ2-5; possibly TRBD1 or TRBD2 for D (6 bases each). The J call is doubtful: the DNA matches TRBJ2-7 better. The CDR3 is made up of 14 amino acids. The CDR3 loop is CASTLGGPPDEQYF. As DNA, the CDR3 is TGTGCCAGCACCCTGGGGGGCCCCCCGGACGAGCAGTACTTC.

The chain carries TRBV14 and TRBJ2-1; the match to TRBD2 covers 12 bases. The J call may be incorrect, as the DNA end agrees better with TRBJ2-7. The germline CDR1 and CDR2 sequences are SGHDN and FVKESK. This CDR3 is built from 16 residues. CDR3 DNA: TGTGCCAGCAGCCGGACTAGCGGGGCCTCCTACAATGAGCAGTACTTC. It is translated as CASSRTSGASYNEQYF.

V gene TRBV7-2 combines with J gene TRBJ2-2; D is uncertain. The CDR3 loop spans 14 amino acids. V gave up 5 bases and J gave up 2 bases, with 9 bases separating them. The V gene's germline CDR1 is SGHTA and CDR2 FQGNSA. The CDR3 here is CASSHSRNTGELFF. The CDR3 DNA reads TGTGCCAGCAGCCACTCAAGAAACACCGGGGAGCTGTTTTTT.

This clonotype came up many times. The chain combines TRBV6-2 or TRBV6-3 with TRBJ2-7, with D possibly being TRBD2 (5 bases). The CDR3 runs to 15 residues. Germline lookup yields CDR1 MNHEY and CDR2 SVGEGT. V gave up 2 bases and J gave up 5 bases, with 16 bases separating them. The CDR3 here is CASSYPLVRADEQYF. In DNA form, the CDR3 reads TGTGCCAGCAGTTACCCCCTTGTGAGGGCCGACGAGCAGTACTTC.